The 26 T cell receptor beta chains in this list originate from one sample, sequenced in a study of identical twins (dated by TCRdb to 2016 to 2017). Library prep was done by 5' RACE. Sequenced using an Illumina HiSeq 2000. Clones were called with MiXCR by TCRdb after fastp trimmed the public reads at Q25, and only in-frame beta chains were retained. Each entry is one CDR3 protein sequence, shown with its most common DNA and genes. This sample lists hundreds of thousands of distinct CDR3 sequences; roughly 6% were detected once. The ten top clones hold around 1.7% of the sample. What was sequenced was naive T cells sorted from blood. The sample's cell subset or site, from its label and the paper: cells isolated with a human naive T-cell isolation kit. The receptors were gathered from a man aged 18 to 35 in good health.

This clonotype was counted between two and nine times. The rearrangement links TRBV5-1 to TRBJ2-3; D assignment may be TRBD1 or TRBD2 (5 bases each). Trimming removed 4 bases at V and 14 bases at J, with 26 bases between. The germline V gene has CDR1 SGHRS and CDR2 YFSETQ. The CDR3 is 15 amino acids. CDR3 nucleotide sequence: TGCGCCAGCAGCCCCCACCTCGCCCCGGGACGCATATGGTATTTT. Encoded protein: CASSPHLAPGRIWYF.

Ten or more counts support this clonotype. The CDR3 is CASSPPYRNTEAFF. The CDR3 nucleotides are TGTGCCAGCAGCCCCCCCTACAGGAACACTGAAGCTTTCTTT. The rearrangement joins TRBV7-2 to TRBJ1-1; D call uncertain. The CDR3 is made up of 14 amino acids. Germline CDR1 is SGHTA and CDR2 is FQGNSA. Trimming stripped 5 bases from V and 1 base from J, with 11 bases between.

This clonotype showed up many times. This chain connects TRBV5-1 to TRBJ2-1; the match to TRBD2 covers 8 bases. Germline trimming cut 4 bases from V and 6 bases from J; bases unmatched to any gene: 12. The germline V gene encodes CDR1 SGHRS and CDR2 YFSETQ. This CDR3 has 16 amino acids. The CDR3 DNA sequence: TGCGCCAGCAGCGCTGAGGGTCTAGCGGGCGCCAATGAGCAGTTCTTC. Translation: CASSAEGLAGANEQFF.

This clonotype showed up many times. The chain has TRBV27 and TRBJ1-4; D unclear. Trimming shortened V by 3 bases and J by 0 bases, and 11 bases separated the two germline ends. The CDR3 is 16 amino acids. Germline V lookup: CDR1 MNHEY, CDR2 SMNVEV (reference sequence). CDR3 sequence: CASSLVEGATNEKLFF. The CDR3 nucleotides are TGTGCCAGCAGTTTGGTAGAAGGTGCAACTAATGAAAAACTGTTTTTT.

The rearrangement links TRBV7-3 to TRBJ2-2; 8 positions match TRBD1. The germline CDR1 and CDR2 sequences are SGHTA and FQGTGA. The CDR3 runs to 15 residues. The V gene end was trimmed by 5 bases and the J gene end by 3 bases; junction bases not matched to a gene: 5. CDR3 region: CASSRTGRDTGELFF. The CDR3 DNA reads TGTGCCAGCAGCCGGACAGGGCGGGACACCGGGGAGCTGTTTTTT.

This clonotype was picked up many times. This rearrangement joins TRBV9 to TRBJ2-1; 7 bases fit TRBD2. Germline V CDR1 and CDR2: SGDLS, YYNGEE. The CDR3 consists of 14 residues. Unmatched junction bases numbered 7, after V lost 2 bases and J lost 8 bases. The chain's CDR3 is CASSVGREFDEQFF. The CDR3 nucleotides are TGTGCCAGCAGCGTGGGGCGGGAGTTCGATGAGCAGTTCTTC.

This clonotype was found many times. The chain carries TRBV10-3 and TRBJ2-2, with TRBD2 identical over 7 bases. Germline assignment: CDR1 ENHRY and CDR2 SYGVKD. J gave up 3 bases and V 3 bases, and 7 bases lay outside the gene matches. The CDR3 consists of 16 residues. The CDR3 DNA reads as TGTGCCATCAGTGAATGGCTAGCGGAGGACACCGGGGAGCTGTTTTTT. It specifies CAISEWLAEDTGELFF.

V gene TRBV3-1 combines with J gene TRBJ2-1, with 9 bases identical to TRBD1. CDR1 LGHDT and CDR2 YNNKEL come from the germline V gene (reference sequence). The CDR3 is 15 amino acids. The V segment lost 4 bases and the J segment 10 bases; nucleotides outside the gene matches: 11. As DNA, the CDR3 is TGTGCCAGCAGCCCCCGGGACAGGGCTATAAGAGAGCAGTTCTTC. The encoded protein is CASSPRDRAIREQFF.

The chain couples TRBV7-8 to TRBJ2-7, with D tentatively TRBD2 (5 bases). The CDR3 has 13 amino acids. Trimming left V 5 bases short and J 4 bases short, with 12 bases between. Germline V gene sequence: CDR1 SGHVS, CDR2 FQNEAQ. In nucleotides, the CDR3 is TGTGCCAGCAGCAGGAGAGGGCAGTACGAGCAGTACGTC. Protein: CASSRRGQYEQYV.

This clonotype was seen a few times. V gene TRBV20-1 combines with J gene TRBJ2-1; D not certain. The CDR3 loop spans 10 amino acids. Trimming took 1 base from V and 9 from J, leaving 4 bases between them. Germline CDR1 reads DFQATT; CDR2 reads SNEGSKA (reference sequence). As DNA, the CDR3 is TGCAGTGCTAGAGTCGCTGAGCAGTTCTTC. Protein product: CSARVAEQFF.

This clonotype was picked up many times. The rearrangement uses TRBV5-1 and TRBJ2-2; weak D call: TRBD2 (5 bases). Trimming stripped 6 bases from V and 6 bases from J, with 12 bases between. Per the germline V gene, CDR1 is SGHRS and CDR2 is YFSETQ. The CDR3 has 13 amino acids. CDR3 nucleotides: TGCGCCAGCACCATAAACGGGGCCGGGGAGCTGTTTTTT. This sequence encodes CASTINGAGELFF.

The rearrangement joins TRBV12-3 or TRBV12-4 to TRBJ1-1, with D maybe TRBD1 (5 bases). Trimming removed 2 bases from V and 5 bases from J, with 12 bases in between. This CDR3 has 14 residues. In DNA form, the CDR3 reads TGTGCCAGCAGTTTATCGGGGGGAATGACTGAAGCTTTCTTT. Its translation: CASSLSGGMTEAFF.

Many counts were recorded for this clonotype. V is TRBV10-3 and J is TRBJ1-6; unclear D gene. Trimming removed 10 bases at V and 11 bases at J, with 15 bases between. The CDR3 is 12 residues long. Germline V CDR1 and CDR2: ENHRY, SYGVKD. The CDR3 region has the DNA TGTGCCACCAGCCCGGACCGAGCACCCCTCCACTTT. Amino acid sequence: CATSPDRAPLHF.

V and J are TRBV7-6 and TRBJ2-1, with 8 bases identical to TRBD2. V trimming: 5 bases; J trimming: 4 bases; junction bases outside the gene matches: 10. The germline gives CDR1 SGHVS, CDR2 FNYEAQ. This CDR3 is built from 16 residues. CDR3 nucleotides: TGTGCCAGCAGCGCATTTAGCGGGATGACATACAATGAGCAGTTCTTC. The encoded protein is CASSAFSGMTYNEQFF. The entire variable domain, with the rest obtained from reference TRBV7-6 and TRBJ2-1, is as follows: GAGVSQSPRYKVTKRGQDVALRCDPISGHVSLYWYRQALGQGPEFLTYFNYEAQQDKSGLPNDRFSAERPEGSISTLTIQRTEQRDSAMYRCASSAFSGMTYNEQFFGPGTRLTVL.

Ten or more counts support this clonotype. The genes are TRBV2 and TRBJ1-6, with a tentative D call TRBD1 (6 bases). Germline loops: CDR1 SNHLY, CDR2 FYNNEI. The CDR3 is made up of 14 amino acids. The V and J ends lost 6 bases and 6 bases respectively, with 12 bases between them. The CDR3 loop is CASRQGTLNSPLHF. In DNA form, the CDR3 reads TGTGCCAGCAGACAGGGAACCCTTAATTCACCCCTCCACTTT. Full variable domain (rest looked up from reference TRBV2 and TRBJ1-6): EPEVTQTPSHQVTQMGQEVILRCVPISNHLYFYWYRQILGQKVEFLVSFYNNEISEKSEIFDDQFSVERPDGSNFTLKIRSTKLEDSAMYFCASRQGTLNSPLHFGNGTRLTVT.

This clonotype appeared many times. J is TRBJ1-2 and V is TRBV12-3 or TRBV12-4; D is possibly TRBD1 (5 bases). The germline V and J ends were trimmed by 2 bases and 6 bases, with 16 bases remaining between them. The CDR3 runs 15 residues. CDR3 amino acids: CASSLRAGRVDGYTF. The CDR3 DNA reads TGTGCCAGCAGTTTAAGGGCAGGGCGAGTTGATGGCTACACCTTC.

V is TRBV20-1 and J is TRBJ2-1; 12 nucleotides line up with TRBD2. Germline CDR1 and CDR2: DFQATT and SNEGSKA (reference sequence). The CDR3 sequence is 18 residues long. V was pared by 5 bases and J by 8 bases, with 19 bases of the junction left unmatched. The DNA for the CDR3 is TGCAGTGCTCCCATGACTAGCGGGAGTCTACCTTCTAGGGATGAGCAGTTCTTC. This translates into CSAPMTSGSLPSRDEQFF.

In this sample, this clonotype turned up a few times. V usage is TRBV10-3 and J usage is TRBJ2-1; TRBD1 aligns across 10 bases. J was trimmed by 7 bases and V by 4 bases; bases with no gene match: 4. This CDR3 has 14 amino acids. Germline CDR1 reads ENHRY; CDR2 reads SYGVKD. CDR3 amino acids: CAISGQGAENEQFF. CDR3 nucleotide sequence: TGTGCCATCAGTGGACAGGGGGCAGAAAATGAGCAGTTCTTC.

Notes on this clonotype: A much bigger clone sits one base away, suggesting this may be a read error. The J gene is TRBJ2-7, the V gene TRBV7-9; D is unresolved. The germline V gene has CDR1 SEHNR and CDR2 FQNEAQ (reference sequence). V lost 5 bases and J lost 3, with 17 bases in between. This CDR3 contains 15 residues. The CDR3 coding sequence is TGTGCCAGCAGCCTCGGGCCACCTTACTTCTACGAGCAGTACTTC. Its protein product is CASSLGPPYFYEQYF.

This clonotype was detected ten times or more. CDR3 sequence: CASSHGTSGRETDTQYF. CDR3 coding DNA: TGTGCCAGCAGCCACGGGACTAGCGGGAGGGAGACAGATACGCAGTATTTT. The genes are TRBV6-2 or TRBV6-3 and TRBJ2-3, with 16 bases identical to TRBD2. In germline, CDR1 is MNHEY, CDR2 SVGEGT. J was trimmed by 3 bases and V by 6 bases; bases with no gene match: 6. This CDR3 is built from 17 residues.

This clonotype was recorded many times. V is TRBV15 and J is TRBJ2-7, with a possible D match to TRBD1 (6 bases). This CDR3 contains 14 residues. Between the trimmed V and J ends, which lost 0 bases and 1 base, there was a span of 7 bases. Germline CDR1 is LNHNV and CDR2 is YYDKDF (reference sequence). CDR3 sequence reads: CATSRDGQSYEQYV. The CDR3 bases are TGTGCCACCAGCAGAGATGGACAGTCCTACGAGCAGTACGTC.

This clonotype turned up a few times. The chain combines TRBV7-9 with TRBJ2-7; unclear D gene. The length of the CDR3 is 12 residues. V was pared by 0 bases and J by 6 bases, with 6 bases between. Germline CDR1 SEHNR, CDR2 FQNEAQ (reference sequence). The CDR3 loop is CASSLASGEQYV. The CDR3 coding sequence is TGTGCCAGCAGCTTAGCGTCGGGCGAGCAGTACGTC.

This clonotype was counted at least ten times. The chain couples TRBV25-1 to TRBJ2-1, with D maybe TRBD2 (6 bases). The length of the CDR3 is 14 residues. The germline V gene has CDR1 MGHDK and CDR2 SYGVNS. V gave up 6 bases and J gave up 3 bases, with 12 bases separating them. The CDR3 region is CASSHSGDYNEQFF. CDR3 sequence (DNA): TGTGCCAGCAGCCATAGCGGAGACTACAATGAGCAGTTCTTC.

This chain joins TRBV5-1 and TRBJ1-1, with a possible D match to TRBD1 (5 bases). The V end lost 3 bases, the J end lost 8 bases, and 14 bases lay between the germline ends. The CDR3 consists of 13 residues. In germline, CDR1 is SGHRS, CDR2 YFSETQ. The CDR3 loop reads CASSSETAREAFF. CDR3 DNA sequence: TGCGCCAGCAGCTCGGAGACAGCCCGAGAAGCTTTCTTT.

The J gene is TRBJ2-1, the V gene TRBV18, with TRBD2 matching over 7 bases. Germline V gene data show CDR1 as KGHSH and CDR2 as LQKENI. The CDR3 spans 16 residues. With 0 bases clipped from V and 2 bases from J, the junction kept 4 bases outside the gene matches. CDR3 DNA: TGTGCCAGCTCACCACCGGAGACTAGCACCTACAATGAGCAGTTCTTC. Protein product: CASSPPETSTYNEQFF. The full variable domain, with the rest looked up from reference TRBV18 and TRBJ2-1, is NAGVMQNPRHLVRRRGQEARLRCSPMKGHSHVYWYRQLPEEGLKFMVYLQKENIIDESGMPKERFSAEFPKEGPSILRIQQVVRGDSAAYFCASSPPETSTYNEQFFGPGTRLTVL.

Many counts were recorded for this clonotype. This chain links TRBV29-1 with TRBJ1-4, with a weak D call TRBD1 (6 bases). Trimming cost V 0 bases and J 4 bases, with 6 bases left between them. The CDR3 totals 13 residues. Looked up from germline, CDR1 is SQVTM and CDR2 is ANQGSEA. CDR3 nucleotide sequence: TGCAGCGTTGAAGACAGGGGTAATGAAAAACTGTTTTTT. Translated: CSVEDRGNEKLFF.